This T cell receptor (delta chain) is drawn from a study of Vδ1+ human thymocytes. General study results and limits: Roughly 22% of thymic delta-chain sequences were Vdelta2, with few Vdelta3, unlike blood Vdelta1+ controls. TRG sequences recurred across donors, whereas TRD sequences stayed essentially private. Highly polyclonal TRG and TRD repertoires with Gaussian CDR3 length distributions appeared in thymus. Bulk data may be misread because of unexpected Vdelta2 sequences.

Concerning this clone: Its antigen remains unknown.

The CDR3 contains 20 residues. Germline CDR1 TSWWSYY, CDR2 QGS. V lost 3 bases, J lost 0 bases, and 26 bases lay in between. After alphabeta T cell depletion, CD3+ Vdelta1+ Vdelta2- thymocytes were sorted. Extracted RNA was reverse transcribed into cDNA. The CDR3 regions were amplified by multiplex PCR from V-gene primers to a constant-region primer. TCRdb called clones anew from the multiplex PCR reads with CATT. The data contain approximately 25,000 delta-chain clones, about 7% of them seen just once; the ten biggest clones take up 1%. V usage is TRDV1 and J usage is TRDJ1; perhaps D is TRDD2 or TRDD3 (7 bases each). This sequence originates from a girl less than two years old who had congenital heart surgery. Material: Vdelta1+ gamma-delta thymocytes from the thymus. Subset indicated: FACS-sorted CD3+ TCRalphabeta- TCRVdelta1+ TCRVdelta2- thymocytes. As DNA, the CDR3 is TGTGCTCTTGGGGAGTGTCCTTCCTTTGAGACTGGGGACCACACCGATAAACTCATCTTT. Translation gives CALGECPSFETGDHTDKLIF.